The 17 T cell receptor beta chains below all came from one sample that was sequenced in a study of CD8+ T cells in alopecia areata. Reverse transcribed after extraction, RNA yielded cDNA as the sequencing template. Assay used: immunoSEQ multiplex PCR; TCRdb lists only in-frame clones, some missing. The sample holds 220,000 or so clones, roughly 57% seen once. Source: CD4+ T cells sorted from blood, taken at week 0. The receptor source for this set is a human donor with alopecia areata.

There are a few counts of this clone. CDR3 residues: CASSSGQGHGYTF. The CDR3 bases are TGTGCCAGCAGCTCGGGACAGGGCCATGGCTACACCTTC. The J gene is TRBJ1-2, the V gene TRBV6-6, with 9 bases matching TRBD1. The CDR3 contains 13 residues. Germline V gene data show CDR1 as MNHNY and CDR2 as SVGAGI (reference sequence). Unmatched junction bases numbered 5, after V lost 6 bases and J lost 6 bases.

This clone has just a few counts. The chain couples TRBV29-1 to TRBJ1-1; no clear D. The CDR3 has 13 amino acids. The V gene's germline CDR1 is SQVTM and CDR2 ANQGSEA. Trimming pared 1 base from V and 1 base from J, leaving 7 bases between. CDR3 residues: CSVEVVGNTEAFF. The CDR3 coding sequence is TGCAGCGTTGAAGTAGTCGGGAACACTGAAGCTTTCTTT.

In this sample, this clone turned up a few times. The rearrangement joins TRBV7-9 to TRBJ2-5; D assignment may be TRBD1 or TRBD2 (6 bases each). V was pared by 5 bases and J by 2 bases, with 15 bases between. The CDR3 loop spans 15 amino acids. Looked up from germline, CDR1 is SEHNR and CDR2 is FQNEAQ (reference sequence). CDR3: CASSPNGGLQETQYF. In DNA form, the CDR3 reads TGTGCCAGCAGCCCGAATGGGGGGCTGCAAGAGACCCAGTACTTC.

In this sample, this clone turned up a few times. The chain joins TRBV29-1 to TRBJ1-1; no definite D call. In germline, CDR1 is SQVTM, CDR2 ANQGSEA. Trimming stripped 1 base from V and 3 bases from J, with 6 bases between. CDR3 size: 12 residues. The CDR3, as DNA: TGCAGCGTTGAAGCGCAGGACACTGAAGCTTTCTTT. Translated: CSVEAQDTEAFF.

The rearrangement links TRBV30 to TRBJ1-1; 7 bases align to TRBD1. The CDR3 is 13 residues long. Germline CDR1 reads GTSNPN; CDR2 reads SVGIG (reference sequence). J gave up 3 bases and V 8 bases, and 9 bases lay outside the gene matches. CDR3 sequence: CAKKGAGDTEAFF. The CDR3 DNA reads TGTGCCAAAAAGGGGGCAGGGGACACTGAAGCTTTCTTT.

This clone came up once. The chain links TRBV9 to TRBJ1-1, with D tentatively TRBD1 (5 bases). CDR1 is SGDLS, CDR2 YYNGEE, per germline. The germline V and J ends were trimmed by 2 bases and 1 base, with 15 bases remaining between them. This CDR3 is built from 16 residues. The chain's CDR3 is CASSVGGTVKNTEAFF. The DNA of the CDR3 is TGTGCCAGCAGCGTCGGGGGGACGGTAAAGAACACTGAAGCTTTCTTT.

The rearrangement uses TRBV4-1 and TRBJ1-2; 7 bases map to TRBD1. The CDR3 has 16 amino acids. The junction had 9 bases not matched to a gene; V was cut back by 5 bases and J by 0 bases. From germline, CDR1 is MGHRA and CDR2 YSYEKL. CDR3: CASSDQMGQTNYGYTF. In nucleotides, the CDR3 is TGCGCCAGCAGCGACCAAATGGGACAGACTAACTATGGCTACACCTTC.

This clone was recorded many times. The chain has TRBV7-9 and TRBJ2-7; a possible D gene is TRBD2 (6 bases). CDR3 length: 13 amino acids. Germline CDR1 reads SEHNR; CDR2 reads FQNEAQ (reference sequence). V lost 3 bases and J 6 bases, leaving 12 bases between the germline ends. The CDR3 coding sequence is TGTGCCAGCAGCTTCGACGCCGGGGGCGAGCAGTACTTC. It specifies CASSFDAGGEQYF.

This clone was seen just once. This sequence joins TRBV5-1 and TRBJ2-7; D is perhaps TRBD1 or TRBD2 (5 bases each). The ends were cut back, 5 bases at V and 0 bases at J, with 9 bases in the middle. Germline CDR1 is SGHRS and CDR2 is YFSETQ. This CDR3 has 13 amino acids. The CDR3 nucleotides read TGCGCCAGCAGACGGGACGGCTCCTACGAGCAGTACTTC. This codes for CASRRDGSYEQYF.

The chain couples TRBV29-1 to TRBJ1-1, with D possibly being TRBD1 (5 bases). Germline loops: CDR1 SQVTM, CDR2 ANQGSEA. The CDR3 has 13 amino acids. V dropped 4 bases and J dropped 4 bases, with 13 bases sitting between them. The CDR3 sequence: CSVGEGPSTEAFF. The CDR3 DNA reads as TGCAGCGTTGGGGAGGGGCCGAGCACTGAAGCTTTCTTT.

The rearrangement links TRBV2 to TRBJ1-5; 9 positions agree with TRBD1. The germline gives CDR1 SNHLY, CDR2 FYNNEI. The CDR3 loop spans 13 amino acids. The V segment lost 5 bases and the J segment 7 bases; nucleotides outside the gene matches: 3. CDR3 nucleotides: TGTGCCAGCAGTCGGACAGGGGACCAGCCCCAGCATTTT. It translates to CASSRTGDQPQHF.

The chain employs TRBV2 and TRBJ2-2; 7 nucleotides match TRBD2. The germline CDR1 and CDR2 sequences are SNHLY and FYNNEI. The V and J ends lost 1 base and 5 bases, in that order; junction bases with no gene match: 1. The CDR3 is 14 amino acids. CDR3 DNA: TGTGCCAGCAGTGAAGTGGGGGGGACCGGGGAGCTGTTTTTT. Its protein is CASSEVGGTGELFF. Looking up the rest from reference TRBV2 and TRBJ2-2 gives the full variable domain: EPEVTQTPSHQVTQMGQEVILRCVPISNHLYFYWYRQILGQKVEFLVSFYNNEISEKSEIFDDQFSVERPDGSNFTLKIRSTKLEDSAMYFCASSEVGGTGELFFGEGSRLTVL.

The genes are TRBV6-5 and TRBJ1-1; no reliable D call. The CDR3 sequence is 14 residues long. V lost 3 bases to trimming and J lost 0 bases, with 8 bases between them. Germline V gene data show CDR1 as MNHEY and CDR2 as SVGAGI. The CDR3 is CASSYYGLNTEAFF. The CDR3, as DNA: TGTGCCAGCAGTTATTACGGGCTGAACACTGAAGCTTTCTTT.

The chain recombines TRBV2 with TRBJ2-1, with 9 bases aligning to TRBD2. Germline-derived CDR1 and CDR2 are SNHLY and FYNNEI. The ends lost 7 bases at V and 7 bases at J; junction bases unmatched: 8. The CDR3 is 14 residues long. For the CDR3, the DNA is TGTGCCAGCATTGCGGGAGGGCCCGTGAATGAGCAGTTCTTC. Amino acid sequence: CASIAGGPVNEQFF.

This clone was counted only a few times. The CDR3 sequence is CASSHPSSGRDSGANVLTF. The DNA of the CDR3 is TGCGCCAGCAGCCACCCCTCCAGCGGGAGGGACTCTGGGGCCAACGTCCTGACTTTC. V gene TRBV4-1 combines with J gene TRBJ2-6; TRBD2 agrees at 10 bases. Germline lookup yields CDR1 MGHRA and CDR2 YSYEKL. CDR3 length: 19 residues. After removal of 3 bases from V and 0 bases from J, the junction contained 8 bases not matched to a gene.

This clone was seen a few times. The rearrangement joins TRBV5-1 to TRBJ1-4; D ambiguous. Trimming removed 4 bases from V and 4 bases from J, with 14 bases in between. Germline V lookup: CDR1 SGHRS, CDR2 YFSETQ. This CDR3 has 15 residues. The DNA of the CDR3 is TGCGCCAGCAGCCTAACCGGGATCCATAATGAAAAACTGTTTTTT. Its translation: CASSLTGIHNEKLFF.

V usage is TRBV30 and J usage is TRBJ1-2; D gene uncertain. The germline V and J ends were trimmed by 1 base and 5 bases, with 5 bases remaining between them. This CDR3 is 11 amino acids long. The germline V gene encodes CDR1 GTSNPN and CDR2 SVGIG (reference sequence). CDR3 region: CAWSAAYGYTF. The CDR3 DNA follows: TGTGCCTGGAGTGCGGCATATGGCTACACCTTC. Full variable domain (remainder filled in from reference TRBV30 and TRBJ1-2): SQTIHQWPATLVQPVGSPLSLECTVEGTSNPNLYWYRQAAGRGLQLLFYSVGIGQISSEVPQNLSASRPQDRQFILSSKKLLLSDSGFYLCAWSAAYGYTFGSGTRLTVV.